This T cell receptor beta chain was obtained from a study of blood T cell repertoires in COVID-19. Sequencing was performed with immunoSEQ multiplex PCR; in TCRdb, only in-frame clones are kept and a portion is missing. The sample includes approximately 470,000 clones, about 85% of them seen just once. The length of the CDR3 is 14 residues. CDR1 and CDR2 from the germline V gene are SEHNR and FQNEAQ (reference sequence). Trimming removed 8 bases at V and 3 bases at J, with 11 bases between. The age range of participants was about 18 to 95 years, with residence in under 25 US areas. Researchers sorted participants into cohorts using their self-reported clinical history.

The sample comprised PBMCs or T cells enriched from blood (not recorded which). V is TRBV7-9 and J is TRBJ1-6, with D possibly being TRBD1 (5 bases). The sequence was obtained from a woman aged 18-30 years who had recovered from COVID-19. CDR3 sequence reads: CASGPGDYNSPLHF. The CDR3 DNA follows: TGTGCCAGCGGTCCGGGGGACTATAATTCACCCCTCCACTTT.